Each of the 23 T cell receptor beta chains below was sequenced from the same sample in a study of regulatory T cells in long-lasting Graves disease. As to time point: newly diagnosed GD, antithyroid drugs for less than 3 months. Extracted PBMC RNA gave rise to the TCR library. Sequencing libraries for TCR beta were prepared with iRepertoire HTBI primers and Arm-PCR of CDR3 regions. TCRdb reanalysed the multiplex PCR reads using MiXCR and keeps one entry per CDR3 protein. The sample carries over 500,000 distinct CDR3 sequences, about 16% recorded once. This sample was shared with a second study, whose subject was T cells in Graves' hyperthyroidism and ophthalmopathy.

The source was peripheral blood mononuclear cells (PBMCs), collected at new diagnosis, from a patient treated with antithyroid drugs. The source is a man between 18 and 35 years old with Graves disease.

This clonotype was counted at least ten times. This chain links TRBV7-2 with TRBJ2-7, with 7 bases aligning to TRBD1. Germline V gene data show CDR1 as SGHTA and CDR2 as FQGNSA. After removal of 5 bases from V and 3 bases from J, the junction contained 10 bases not matched to a gene. This CDR3 contains 15 residues. The CDR3 bases are TGTGCCAGCAGCGTATCCGGGACAGCCAGCTACGAGCAGTACTTC. It encodes CASSVSGTASYEQYF.

At least ten counts were recorded for this clonotype. The chain uses TRBV20-1 and TRBJ2-7; 10 bases match TRBD1. The CDR3 sequence is 14 residues long. Germline loops: CDR1 DFQATT, CDR2 SNEGSKA (reference sequence). The V gene end was trimmed by 4 bases and the J gene end by 6 bases; junction bases not matched to a gene: 9. The DNA of the CDR3 is TGCAGTGCTAACCCCGGGACAGGGGATAGCGAGCAGTACTTC. It is translated as CSANPGTGDSEQYF.

The chain combines TRBV5-1 with TRBJ2-1; TRBD1 agrees at 9 bases. The CDR3 consists of 18 residues. Germline V gives CDR1 SGHRS, CDR2 YFSETQ. The V segment lost 4 bases and the J segment 1 base; nucleotides outside the gene matches: 12. The CDR3 protein is CASSLGMRGTGSYNEQFF. The CDR3 DNA is TGCGCCAGCAGCCTCGGGATGAGGGGGACAGGGTCCTACAATGAGCAGTTCTTC.

This clonotype has at least ten counts. V and J are TRBV30 and TRBJ1-1; 10 nucleotides agree with TRBD1. V lost 3 bases and J lost 0; bases outside the gene matches: 16. Germline V gene data show CDR1 as GTSNPN and CDR2 as SVGIG (reference sequence). The CDR3 extends over 19 amino acids. The CDR3, as DNA: TGTGCCTGGAGAAAAGGGACAGGGGTTCGACATAGACTGAACACTGAAGCTTTCTTT. This gives the protein CAWRKGTGVRHRLNTEAFF.

This clonotype was recorded many times. The CDR3 reads CASSPRAQSEQFF. The CDR3 DNA reads TGTGCCAGCAGCCCTAGAGCGCAAAGTGAGCAGTTCTTC. The chain combines TRBV12-3 or TRBV12-4 with TRBJ2-1; D is undetermined. The CDR3 is made up of 13 amino acids. V lost 6 bases and J lost 9, with 15 bases in between.

The chain joins TRBV6-2 or TRBV6-3 to TRBJ2-7; 14 bases are shared with TRBD2. Near its end, the DNA agrees better with TRBJ2-1, so the J call may be wrong. The CDR3 is made up of 16 amino acids. Germline CDR1 reads MNHEY; CDR2 reads SVGEGT. The CDR3: CASSCLRTSGRLEQFF. The CDR3 nucleotides are TGTGCCAGCAGTTGCTTGAGGACTAGCGGGAGGCTTGAGCAGTTCTTC.

The J gene is TRBJ2-1, the V gene TRBV10-3; 11 bases match TRBD2. The CDR3 sequence is 16 residues long. Trimming at V came to 6 bases and at J to 10 bases, leaving 14 bases not matched to a gene. In germline, CDR1 is ENHRY, CDR2 SYGVKD. In nucleotides, the CDR3 is TGTGCCATCAGCCCCAGGGAACTAGCGGGAGTTGGGGAGCAGTTCTTC. Translation: CAISPRELAGVGEQFF.

This clonotype was observed a handful of times. This sequence joins TRBV19 and TRBJ1-1; D is perhaps TRBD1 (5 bases). This CDR3 has 13 residues. Germline V gene lookup returns CDR1 LNHDA and CDR2 SQIVND (reference sequence). Trimming left V 2 bases short and J 3 bases short, with 7 bases between. CDR3 in amino acids: CASSILGDTEAFF. As DNA, the CDR3 is TGTGCCAGTAGTATATTAGGGGACACTGAAGCTTTCTTT.

The chain combines TRBV18 with TRBJ1-6, with D perhaps TRBD1 (5 bases). Germline V gene data show CDR1 as KGHSH and CDR2 as LQKENI. V dropped 2 bases and J dropped 11 bases, with 16 bases sitting between them. This CDR3 is 15 amino acids long. The CDR3 DNA reads TGTGCCAGCTCACCAGAACGGGACGGATATCCACCCCTCCACTTT. It specifies CASSPERDGYPPLHF.

V and J are TRBV19 and TRBJ1-2, with D possibly matching TRBD1 (6 bases). The CDR3 loop spans 13 amino acids. Germline V gene data show CDR1 as LNHDA and CDR2 as SQIVND (reference sequence). V shed 4 bases and J shed 6 bases, with 12 bases lying between them. The CDR3 DNA reads TGTGCCAGTAGTACTGACAGGCGGGATGGCTACACCTTC. Its translation: CASSTDRRDGYTF.

The genes are TRBV5-1 and TRBJ1-2, with a tentative D call TRBD1 (5 bases). The germline gives CDR1 SGHRS, CDR2 YFSETQ. V was shortened by 2 bases and J by 1 base, with 12 bases between the two germline ends. The CDR3 runs 15 residues. The CDR3 loop reads CASSFGAGDNYGYTF. The CDR3 DNA reads as TGCGCCAGCAGCTTTGGTGCGGGGGATAACTATGGCTACACCTTC.

DNA for the CDR3: TGTGCCAGCAGCTTACACGACCGACTAGCGGGTGGCTTTAGCTCCTACGAGCAGTACTTC. This sequence encodes CASSLHDRLAGGFSSYEQYF. The chain has TRBV7-9 and TRBJ2-7, with TRBD2 matching 10 bases. The CDR3 has 20 residues. Germline V gene lookup returns CDR1 SEHNR and CDR2 FQNEAQ (reference sequence). Unmatched junction bases numbered 16, after V lost 2 bases and J lost 0 bases.

Notes on this clonotype: This may come from a read error, since a much larger clone is one base off. The gene calls are TRBV12-3 or TRBV12-4 and TRBJ2-3; perhaps D is TRBD1 or TRBD2 (5 bases each). This CDR3 has 16 amino acids. V dropped 5 bases and J dropped 5 bases, with 20 bases sitting between them. The CDR3 DNA sequence: TGTGCCAGCAGTCTTATGGGGCTAGCTGGCATAGATACGCAGTATTTT. Its translation: CASSLMGLAGIDTQYF.

This clonotype came up many times. The chain recombines TRBV12-3 or TRBV12-4 with TRBJ2-1; no firm D call. V dropped 0 bases and J dropped 4 bases, with 13 bases sitting between them. CDR3 length: 16 amino acids. In DNA form, the CDR3 reads TGTGCCAGCAGTTTAGCTGGATCGAATACTTACAATGAGCAGTTCTTC. Translating it yields CASSLAGSNTYNEQFF.

Ten or more counts support this clonotype. The rearrangement joins TRBV3-1 to TRBJ1-3; D call uncertain. Germline V gene lookup returns CDR1 LGHDT and CDR2 YNNKEL (reference sequence). The V end lost 4 bases, the J end lost 4 bases, and 11 bases lay between the germline ends. This CDR3 has 14 amino acids. As DNA, the CDR3 is TGTGCCAGCAGCCGACGGGGTGGGGGAAACACCATATATTTT. This encodes CASSRRGGGNTIYF.

Ten or more counts support this clonotype. This chain joins TRBV28 and TRBJ1-2; D is ambiguous. The CDR3 extends over 13 amino acids. The V gene's germline CDR1 is MDHEN and CDR2 SYDVKM. V gave up 6 bases and J gave up 10 bases, with 18 bases separating them. The CDR3 DNA is TGTGCCAGCAGCCTGAGCCTGCATCCCGTCTACACCTTC. It specifies CASSLSLHPVYTF.

This clonotype was counted many times. V is TRBV7-2 and J is TRBJ2-3; D could derive from TRBD1 or TRBD2 (7 bases each). Trimming removed 5 bases from V and 6 bases from J, with 15 bases in between. CDR1 is SGHTA and CDR2 is FQGNSA in the germline V gene. This CDR3 region has 14 residues. The CDR3 reads CASSPQGGFDTQYF. DNA of the CDR3: TGTGCCAGCAGCCCCCAGGGGGGGTTTGATACGCAGTATTTT. The full variable domain, completed using reference TRBV7-2 and TRBJ2-3, is GAGVSQSPSNKVTEKGKDVELRCDPISGHTALYWYRQSLGQGLEFLIYFQGNSAPDKSGLPSDRFSAERTGGSVSTLTIQRTQQEDSAVYLCASSPQGGFDTQYFGPGTRLTVL.

The gene calls are TRBV11-3 and TRBJ2-3, with TRBD1 matching over 9 bases. The CDR3 extends over 16 amino acids. CDR1 is SGHNT and CDR2 is YENEEA in the germline V gene. With V trimmed by 5 bases and J by 2 bases, 8 bases remained unmatched. This CDR3 reads CASSQGTGFLTDTQYF. The CDR3, as DNA: TGTGCCAGCAGCCAGGGGACAGGGTTTCTCACAGATACGCAGTATTTT. The whole variable domain, remainder taken from reference TRBV11-3 and TRBJ2-3, is EAGVVQSPRYKIIEKKQPVAFWCNPISGHNTLYWYLQNLGQGPELLIRYENEEAVDDSQLPKDRFSAERLKGVDSTLKIQPAELGDSAVYLCASSQGTGFLTDTQYFGPGTRLTVL.

The V gene is TRBV13, the J gene TRBJ2-3; 11 bases are shared with TRBD2. CDR1 is PRHDT, CDR2 FYEKMQ, per germline (reference sequence). V dropped 2 bases and J dropped 6; count of bases not matched to a gene: 10. The CDR3 spans 17 residues. The chain's CDR3 is CASSLQTSGSSLDTQYF. For the CDR3, the DNA is TGTGCCAGCAGCTTACAAACTAGCGGGAGCTCTTTGGATACGCAGTATTTT.

In this sample, this clonotype turned up many times. The chain combines TRBV12-3 or TRBV12-4 with TRBJ1-1, with a possible D match to TRBD1 (5 bases). The CDR3 is 16 amino acids. Trimming left V 6 bases short and J 0 bases short, with 17 bases between. CDR3 in DNA: TGTGCCAGCAGCCCGGGGGGGGTTCCGATGAACACTGAAGCTTTCTTT. Protein product: CASSPGGVPMNTEAFF.

The rearrangement uses TRBV11-3 and TRBJ2-3, with 8 positions matching TRBD2. This CDR3 is built from 16 residues. The junction had 7 bases not matched to a gene; V was cut back by 1 base and J by 4 bases. The germline V gene has CDR1 SGHNT and CDR2 YENEEA. CDR3 residues: CASSLGREDLSDTQYF. CDR3 DNA sequence: TGTGCCAGCAGCTTAGGGCGGGAGGATCTGTCAGATACGCAGTATTTT. The full variable domain, with the rest looked up from reference TRBV11-3 and TRBJ2-3, is EAGVVQSPRYKIIEKKQPVAFWCNPISGHNTLYWYLQNLGQGPELLIRYENEEAVDDSQLPKDRFSAERLKGVDSTLKIQPAELGDSAVYLCASSLGREDLSDTQYFGPGTRLTVL.

This chain links TRBV4-1 with TRBJ2-3; 8 bases are a match to TRBD2. V was clipped by 0 bases and J by 3 bases; unmatched bases: 5. CDR3 size: 16 residues. Germline assignment: CDR1 MGHRA and CDR2 YSYEKL. Here the CDR3 DNA reads TGCGCCAGCAGCCAAGACATAGCGGGATTGACAGATACGCAGTATTTT. Its translation is CASSQDIAGLTDTQYF.

The chain is built from TRBV29-1 and TRBJ1-2; a possible D gene is TRBD1 (5 bases). The CDR3 sequence is 13 residues long. Germline V gives CDR1 SQVTM, CDR2 ANQGSEA. Trimming pared 6 bases from V and 0 bases from J, leaving 11 bases between. The CDR3 sequence is CSVGGVANYGYTF. CDR3 sequence (DNA): TGCAGCGTGGGAGGGGTAGCTAACTATGGCTACACCTTC.